The clone carrying this TCR beta chain was seen a few times. This sample is part of a study of neoadjuvant anti-PD-1 for oral cavity cancer. Profiled with immunoSEQ multiplex PCR; TCRdb holds only in-frame clones, not every one. The data show about 6,900 clones, just under 75% seen once. V trimming: 3 bases; J trimming: 4 bases; junction bases outside the gene matches: 5. Germline CDR1 LGHNA, CDR2 YNFKEQ. This CDR3 is built from 15 residues. The specimen was PBMCs, collected before nivolumab (anti-PD-1) treatment. The V and J genes are TRBV4-2 and TRBJ1-2; 10 nucleotides align to TRBD1. This TCR derives from a person aged 35-79 years with oral cavity squamous cell carcinoma. CDR3 in amino acids: CASSHPTGGGYGYTF. CDR3 nucleotides: TGTGCCAGCAGCCACCCGACAGGGGGCGGCTATGGCTACACCTTC.